This T cell receptor beta chain came from a study of cytomegalovirus exposure and HLA in healthy donors. The assay was immunoSEQ multiplex PCR, and TCRdb's table has in-frame clones only and misses some. The table includes roughly 130,000 clones, roughly 86% detected once. Study observations and caveats: There were a few CMV-associated chains whose specificity for CMV antigens was confirmed in vitro. First-cohort TCR clusters were later found to tend to co-occur in the 120 or so validation repertoires. Reports credit the classifier with highly specific, highly sensitive diagnosis of cytomegalovirus status.

On this clone itself: Its antigen is still unknown.

Germline loops: CDR1 SEHNR, CDR2 FQNEAQ (reference sequence). V was trimmed by 4 bases and J by 8 bases, leaving 12 bases between them. The CDR3 loop spans 13 amino acids. The donors were members of the validation cohort comprising over 100 subjects, separate from the approximately 630-subject first cohort. The source is a man aged 25 to 45 in good health and CMV-seronegative. Material: PBMCs. The J gene is TRBJ2-4, the V gene TRBV7-9; weak D call: TRBD1 (5 bases). CDR3 sequence: CASSWFQGDIQYF. The DNA for the CDR3 is TGTGCCAGCAGCTGGTTCCAGGGTGACATTCAGTACTTC.